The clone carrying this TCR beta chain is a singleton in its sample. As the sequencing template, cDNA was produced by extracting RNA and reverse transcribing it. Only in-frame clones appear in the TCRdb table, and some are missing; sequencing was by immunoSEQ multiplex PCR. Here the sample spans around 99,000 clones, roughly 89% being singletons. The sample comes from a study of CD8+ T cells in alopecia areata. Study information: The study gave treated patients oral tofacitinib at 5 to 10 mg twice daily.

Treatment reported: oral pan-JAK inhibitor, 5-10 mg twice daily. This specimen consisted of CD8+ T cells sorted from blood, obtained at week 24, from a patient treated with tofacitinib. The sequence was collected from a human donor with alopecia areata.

The CDR3, as DNA: TGCGCCAGCAGCGGGGGACAGGGCGGAGGATGGGGAAATGAGCAGTTCTTC. Translated: CASSGGQGGGWGNEQFF. The chain is built from TRBV4-3 and TRBJ2-1, with TRBD1 matching 9 bases. This CDR3 has 17 amino acids. Germline values: CDR1 LGHNA, CDR2 YSLEER. Losses at the gene ends were 5 bases for V and 7 bases for J; bases not matched to a gene: 15.